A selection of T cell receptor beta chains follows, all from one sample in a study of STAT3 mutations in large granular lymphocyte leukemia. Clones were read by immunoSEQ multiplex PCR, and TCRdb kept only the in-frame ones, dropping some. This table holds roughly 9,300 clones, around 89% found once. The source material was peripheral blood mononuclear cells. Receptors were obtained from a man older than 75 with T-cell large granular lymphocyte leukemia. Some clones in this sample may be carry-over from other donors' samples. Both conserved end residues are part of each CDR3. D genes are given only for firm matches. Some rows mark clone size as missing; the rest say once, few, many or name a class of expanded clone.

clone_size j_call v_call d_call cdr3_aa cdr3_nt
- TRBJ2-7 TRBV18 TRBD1 CASSKGQGEREQYF TGTGCCAGCTCAAAAGGACAGGGGGAGCGCGAGCAGTACTTC
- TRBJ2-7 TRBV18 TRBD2 CASSPRTSGLDEQYF TGTGCCAGCTCACCCCGGACTAGTGGTCTTGACGAGCAGTACTTC
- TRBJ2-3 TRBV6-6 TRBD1 CASSTTGGDFRDTQYF TGTGCCAGCAGCACGACAGGGGGCGATTTTCGAGATACGCAGTATTTT
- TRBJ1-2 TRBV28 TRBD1 CASNVPRTGGAYGYTF TGTGCCTCGAACGTACCCAGAACAGGGGGAGCCTATGGCTACACCTTC
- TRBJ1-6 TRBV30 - CAWSARGVSPLHF TGTGCCTGGAGCGCCCGGGGAGTATCACCCCTCCACTTT
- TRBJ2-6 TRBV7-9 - CASPSRSGANVLTF TGTGCCAGCCCCTCTCGCTCTGGGGCCAACGTCCTGACTTTC
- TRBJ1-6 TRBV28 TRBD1 CASSVGQGSPLHF TGTGCCAGCAGCGTGGGACAGGGCTCACCCCTCCACTTT
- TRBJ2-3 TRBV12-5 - CASGGGADTQYF TGTGCTAGTGGGGGGGGAGCAGATACGCAGTATTTT
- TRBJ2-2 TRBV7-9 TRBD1 CASGEQGANTGELFF TGTGCCAGCGGTGAACAGGGGGCGAACACCGGGGAGCTGTTTTTT
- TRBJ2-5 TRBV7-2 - CASSLISETQYF TGTGCCAGCAGCTTAATCTCAGAGACCCAGTACTTC
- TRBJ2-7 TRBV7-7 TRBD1 CASSPGTGQGEQYF TGTGCTAGCAGCCCCGGGACAGGTCAAGGGGAGCAGTACTTC
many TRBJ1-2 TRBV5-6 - CASSEGYRANYGYTF TGTGCCAGCAGCGAAGGATACAGGGCCAACTATGGCTACACCTTC
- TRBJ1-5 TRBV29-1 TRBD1 CSVVEVGTGDNQPQHF TGCAGCGTTGTTGAGGTCGGGACAGGGGACAATCAGCCCCAGCATTTT
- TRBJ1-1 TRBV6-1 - CASKSGGSNTEAFF TGTGCCAGCAAAAGTGGGGGTAGTAACACTGAAGCTTTCTTT
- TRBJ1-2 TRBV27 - CASSLHDSTNYGYTF TGTGCCAGCAGTCTCCACGACAGTACTAACTATGGCTACACCTTC
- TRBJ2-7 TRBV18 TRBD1 CASSPGTGGPYEQYF TGTGCCAGCTCCCCCGGGACAGGGGGCCCCTACGAGCAGTACTTC
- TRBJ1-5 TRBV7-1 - CASSLEGIQPQHF TGTGCCAGCAGCTTAGAGGGAATCCAGCCCCAGCATTTT
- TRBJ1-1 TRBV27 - CASSSPGLGTEAFF TGTGCCAGCAGTAGCCCGGGACTGGGGACTGAAGCTTTCTTT
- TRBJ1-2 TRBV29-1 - CSVPDEGTGSYTF TGCAGCGTCCCGGATGAAGGAACAGGGAGCTACACCTTC
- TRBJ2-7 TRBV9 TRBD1 CASSLRQGANYEQYF TGTGCCAGCAGCCTTAGACAGGGGGCTAACTACGAGCAGTACTTC
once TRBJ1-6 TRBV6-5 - CASSYSASRGGPPLHF TGTGCCAGCAGTTACTCTGCCTCTCGGGGAGGGCCACCCCTCCACTTT